The 26 T cell receptor beta chains reported below all come from one sample, sequenced in a study of CD8 T cells in Susac syndrome. Roughly 0.45 to 1 ug RNA was reverse transcribed with random hexamers. TCRdb processed the immunoSEQ multiplex PCR reads anew with MiXCR; each CDR3 protein has one entry. The sample yields 150,000 to 200,000 distinct CDR3 sequences, less than 95% seen once. Sample: CD4+ T cells from PBMCs. The receptors derive from a human donor with multiple sclerosis.

CDR3 coding DNA: TGTGCCAGCAGTCCGGGAGGGAGTCAGCCCCAGCATTTT. This gives the protein CASSPGGSQPQHF. The chain combines TRBV12-3 or TRBV12-4 with TRBJ1-5; D is unresolved. The CDR3 runs 13 residues. Between the trimmed V and J ends, which lost 5 bases and 6 bases, there was a span of 11 bases.

The chain couples TRBV5-1 to TRBJ1-5; the match to TRBD1 covers 8 bases. Germline CDR1 reads SGHRS; CDR2 reads YFSETQ. V shed 1 base and J 4 bases; nucleotides not matched to a gene: 7. This CDR3 spans 16 amino acids. Here the CDR3 DNA reads TGCGCCAGCAGCTTGTCCCCAGGGGGCGGGAATCAGCCCCAGCATTTT. As protein: CASSLSPGGGNQPQHF.

The chain uses TRBV20-1 and TRBJ1-2, with D unclear. V was cut by 5 bases and J by 7 bases, with 17 bases left in between. The germline V gene encodes CDR1 DFQATT and CDR2 SNEGSKA (reference sequence). The CDR3 loop spans 13 amino acids. CDR3 sequence reads: CSADGLRMGGYTF. CDR3 nucleotides: TGCAGTGCTGACGGACTGAGAATGGGTGGCTACACCTTC.

This chain uses TRBV19 with TRBJ1-3; the match to TRBD1 covers 7 bases. The CDR3 has 14 residues. CDR1 and CDR2 from the germline V gene are LNHDA and SQIVND (reference sequence). V lost 5 bases to trimming and J lost 0 bases; unmatched junction nucleotides: 1. The CDR3 region has the DNA TGTGCCAGTAGTCGGGACAGCTCTGGAAACACCATATATTTT. Its protein product is CASSRDSSGNTIYF.

The gene calls are TRBV6-1 and TRBJ2-1; perhaps TRBD1 as D (5 bases). The CDR3 loop spans 16 amino acids. CDR1 MNHNS and CDR2 SASEGT come from the germline V gene. Trimming removed 6 bases from V and 0 bases from J, with 15 bases in between. The CDR3 DNA reads TGTGCCAGCAGCCCGACAGTGACAAGCTCCTACAATGAGCAGTTCTTC. Its protein product is CASSPTVTSSYNEQFF.

This chain uses TRBV2 with TRBJ2-3; D is possibly TRBD1 or TRBD2 (5 bases each). There are 12 residues in the CDR3. CDR1 is SNHLY and CDR2 is FYNNEI in the germline V gene. The V and J ends lost 9 bases and 2 bases respectively, with 9 bases between them. CDR3 nucleotides: TGTGCCAGTCGGGACCTCACAGATACGCAGTATTTT. Amino acids: CASRDLTDTQYF.

The rearrangement uses TRBV4-3 and TRBJ2-4; D may be TRBD1 (5 bases). The germline CDR1 and CDR2 sequences are LGHNA and YSLEER. V was pared by 5 bases and J by 2 bases, with 16 bases between. This CDR3 spans 16 amino acids. The CDR3 DNA reads as TGCGCCAGCAGCGGCGCAGGGTTCTTGTCCAAAAACATTCAGTACTTC. Translated, it gives CASSGAGFLSKNIQYF.

The CDR3 protein is CASSGQGANTGELFF. CDR3 coding DNA: TGTGCCAGCAGTGGACAGGGGGCGAACACCGGGGAGCTGTTTTTT. V and J are TRBV2 and TRBJ2-2, with TRBD1 matching 9 bases. Losses at the gene ends were 4 bases for V and 0 bases for J; bases not matched to a gene: 0. CDR1 and CDR2 from the germline V gene are SNHLY and FYNNEI. This CDR3 comprises 15 residues.

The V call is TRBV5-1, the J call TRBJ1-5, with no clear D. CDR1 is SGHRS and CDR2 is YFSETQ in the germline V gene. The length of the CDR3 is 15 residues. V dropped 5 bases and J dropped 1 base, with 13 bases sitting between them. CDR3 region: CASSLYGESNQPQHF. CDR3 bases: TGCGCCAGCAGTCTTTACGGGGAGAGCAATCAGCCCCAGCATTTT.

The chain joins TRBV30 to TRBJ2-5; D gene unclear. V shed 2 bases and J shed 5 bases, with 18 bases lying between them. This CDR3 spans 15 amino acids. CDR1 and CDR2 (germline): GTSNPN, SVGIG (reference sequence). The CDR3 loop is CAWSSLDLRAETQYF. In DNA, the CDR3 is TGTGCCTGGAGTAGCCTGGACCTAAGGGCGGAGACCCAGTACTTC.

The chain employs TRBV5-1 and TRBJ2-2; no clear D. The CDR3 consists of 17 residues. Trimming cost V 4 bases and J 4 bases, with 20 bases left between them. Germline CDR1 SGHRS, CDR2 YFSETQ. CDR3 in DNA: TGCGCCAGCAGCGCTAAATCGACACGTGTTGGCACCGGGGAGCTGTTTTTT. Translation: CASSAKSTRVGTGELFF.

The CDR3 sequence is CASRREYQETQYF. For the CDR3, the DNA is TGTGCCAGCCGGCGGGAGTACCAAGAGACCCAGTACTTC. The genes are TRBV12-3 or TRBV12-4 and TRBJ2-5; TRBD2 agrees at 7 bases. V was pared by 8 bases and J by 0 bases, with 3 bases of the junction left unmatched. This CDR3 contains 13 residues.

In nucleotides, the CDR3 is TGTGCCAGCAGCCCTAAACAGGGGCCGGGAAACACCATATATTTT. It translates to CASSPKQGPGNTIYF. The chain recombines TRBV5-4 with TRBJ1-3, with 7 bases identical to TRBD1. The germline V gene encodes CDR1 SGHNT and CDR2 YYREEE (reference sequence). The CDR3 loop spans 15 amino acids. The junction had 8 bases not matched to a gene; V was cut back by 4 bases and J by 4 bases.

V is TRBV30 and J is TRBJ2-1; 7 bases are a match to TRBD1. The CDR3 sequence is 14 residues long. Trimming removed 3 bases from V and 7 bases from J; junction bases left unmatched: 9. Germline V lookup: CDR1 GTSNPN, CDR2 SVGIG (reference sequence). CDR3 protein: CAWSEQGSVNEQFF. CDR3 bases: TGTGCCTGGAGCGAACAGGGGAGCGTGAATGAGCAGTTCTTC.

The chain combines TRBV12-3 or TRBV12-4 with TRBJ1-1; D is unclear. V lost 3 bases and J lost 1, with 6 bases in between. The CDR3 totals 13 residues. The DNA for the CDR3 is TGTGCCAGCAGTTTGAAGGGGAACACTGAAGCTTTCTTT. Protein product: CASSLKGNTEAFF.

The J gene is TRBJ2-1, the V gene TRBV6-6; 8 bases align to TRBD2. The length of the CDR3 is 16 residues. V shed 2 bases, J shed 8 bases, and the junction held 11 bases outside the gene matches. CDR1 MNHNY and CDR2 SVGAGI come from the germline V gene (reference sequence). The CDR3 nucleotides read TGTGCCAGCAGTTACAGTTGGCTAGCGGGCTGGGATGAGCAGTTCTTC. It is translated as CASSYSWLAGWDEQFF.

The sample holds one count of this clonotype. The chain couples TRBV30 to TRBJ1-5; D gene unclear. The V gene lost 5 bases and the J gene lost 4 bases, with 15 bases spanning the gap. CDR1 is GTSNPN, CDR2 SVGIG, per germline (reference sequence). The length of the CDR3 is 14 residues. In DNA, the CDR3 is TGTGCCTGGTCCGGACCGCTTCGGAATCAGCCCCAGCATTTT. Its protein is CAWSGPLRNQPQHF.

The rearrangement links TRBV6-2 or TRBV6-3 to TRBJ1-5; tentatively, D is TRBD1 (5 bases). Trimming removed 6 bases from V and 9 bases from J, with 15 bases in between. CDR1 and CDR2 (germline): MNHEY, SVGEGT. The CDR3 contains 13 residues. The CDR3 loop is CASREGAERPQHF. The DNA for the CDR3 is TGTGCCAGCAGGGAAGGGGCTGAGAGGCCCCAGCATTTT.

V gene TRBV12-3 or TRBV12-4 combines with J gene TRBJ2-1, with 8 bases that match TRBD2. CDR3 length: 15 residues. Germline trimming cut 2 bases from V and 9 bases from J; bases unmatched to any gene: 9. The CDR3: CASSLISGGPGEQFF. The DNA of the CDR3 is TGTGCCAGCAGTTTAATATCGGGAGGGCCCGGTGAGCAGTTCTTC.

This clonotype was observed once. This chain uses TRBV14 with TRBJ2-1; the match to TRBD2 covers 13 bases. This CDR3 has 19 amino acids. Trimming cost V 4 bases and J 9 bases; bases outside gene matches: 18. Germline values: CDR1 SGHDN, CDR2 FVKESK. The CDR3 coding sequence is TGTGCCAGCAGCCCCATTGGCGGGACTAGCGGGACCCCCGTTACTGAGCAGTTCTTC. It yields the protein CASSPIGGTSGTPVTEQFF.

This chain uses TRBV27 with TRBJ2-1, with 10 bases fitting TRBD2. Germline CDR1 is MNHEY and CDR2 is SMNVEV (reference sequence). The junction had 5 bases not matched to a gene; V was cut back by 7 bases and J by 5 bases. There are 14 residues in the CDR3. The DNA for the CDR3 is TGTGCCAGCACCGGGACTAGCGCCCACAATGAGCAGTTCTTC. The encoded protein is CASTGTSAHNEQFF.

As DNA, the CDR3 is TGCGCCAGCAGTAGGCAGTCCGGGAGCGAGCAGTACTTC. It yields the protein CASSRQSGSEQYF. The genes are TRBV23-1 and TRBJ2-7, with D maybe TRBD2 (6 bases). TRBV23-1 qualifies as an ORF whose function is uncertain. The CDR3 is 13 residues long. Trimming left V 5 bases short and J 6 bases short, with 14 bases between.

The chain is built from TRBV7-9 and TRBJ2-3; D not certain. Germline V gene lookup returns CDR1 SEHNR and CDR2 FQNEAQ (reference sequence). The CDR3 is 14 amino acids. The V and J ends lost 5 bases and 2 bases respectively, with 11 bases between them. The CDR3 region has the DNA TGTGCCAGCAGCCCCCTTTCGTCCACAGATACGCAGTATTTT. Translating it yields CASSPLSSTDTQYF.

This clonotype came up a few times. The chain uses TRBV7-9 and TRBJ1-2; D is unresolved. Trimming pared 1 base from V and 4 bases from J, leaving 7 bases between. CDR3 size: 13 residues. Germline V gives CDR1 SEHNR, CDR2 FQNEAQ (reference sequence). The CDR3 is CASSLESGYGYTF. CDR3 coding DNA: TGTGCCAGCAGCTTAGAGTCCGGCTATGGCTACACCTTC.

The CDR3 DNA sequence: TGCGCCAGCAGCCAAAGGGGGCCGGAAAACTCCTACGAGCAGTACTTC. Protein: CASSQRGPENSYEQYF. The chain has TRBV4-1 and TRBJ2-7; 7 positions agree with TRBD1. CDR3 size: 16 residues. Losses at the gene ends were 2 bases for V and 0 bases for J; bases not matched to a gene: 7. CDR1 is MGHRA, CDR2 YSYEKL, per germline.

The chain couples TRBV7-2 to TRBJ2-3; weak D call: TRBD2 (5 bases). The CDR3 has 14 amino acids. The germline CDR1 and CDR2 sequences are SGHTA and FQGNSA. V lost 5 bases to trimming and J lost 2 bases, with 11 bases between them. The chain's CDR3 is CASSTRTLTDTQYF. The CDR3 bases are TGTGCCAGCAGCACCCGGACTCTCACAGATACGCAGTATTTT.